The present TCR beta chain was sequenced within a study of blood T cell repertoires in COVID-19. About the study: The samples span acute and convalescent COVID-19 from the United States, Italy and Spain. T cells, B-cell-depleted T cells, or PBMCs provided the cDNA or gDNA that served as material.

The ends lost 1 base at V and 2 bases at J; junction bases unmatched: 7. Germline CDR1 is MGHRA and CDR2 is YSYEKL. This CDR3 has 17 residues. Original analysis: Counts of nucleated cells, estimated from reference gene primer amplification, were obtained. The protocol was immunoSEQ multiplex PCR, while the TCRdb copy is restricted to in-frame clones and leaves out a portion. Clone size and the V and J calls come from that table; the DNA yielded D and trimming. The profile shows about 230,000 clones, over 70% of them singletons. The TCR comes from a man aged 40-49 years with active or convalescent COVID-19. The chain links TRBV4-1 to TRBJ2-2; TRBD2 matches 7 bases. Sequencing was done on a sample of peripheral blood. DNA of the CDR3: TGCGCCAGCAGCCAAGTTCGACTAGCCTTAAACACCGGGGAGCTGTTTTTT. Translated: CASSQVRLALNTGELFF.